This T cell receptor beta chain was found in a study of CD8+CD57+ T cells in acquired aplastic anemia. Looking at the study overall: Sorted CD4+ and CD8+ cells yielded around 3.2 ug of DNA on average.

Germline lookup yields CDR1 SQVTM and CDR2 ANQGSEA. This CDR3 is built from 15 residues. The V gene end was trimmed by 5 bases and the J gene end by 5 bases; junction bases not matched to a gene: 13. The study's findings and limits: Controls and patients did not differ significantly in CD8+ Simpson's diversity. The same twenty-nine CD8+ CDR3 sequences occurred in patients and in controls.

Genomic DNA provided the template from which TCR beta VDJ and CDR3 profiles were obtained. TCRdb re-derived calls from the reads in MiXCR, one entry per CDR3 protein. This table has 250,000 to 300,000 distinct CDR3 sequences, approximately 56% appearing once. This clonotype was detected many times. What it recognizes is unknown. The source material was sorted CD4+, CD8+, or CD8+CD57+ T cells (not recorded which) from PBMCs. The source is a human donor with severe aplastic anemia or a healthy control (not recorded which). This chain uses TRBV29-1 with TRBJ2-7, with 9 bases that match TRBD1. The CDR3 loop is CSVRFPGQGWNEQYF. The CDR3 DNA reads TGCAGCGTTCGATTTCCGGGACAGGGTTGGAACGAGCAGTACTTC.